This is a list of T cell receptor beta chains from one sample in a study of CXCR3-negative and CXCR3-positive naive CD8 T cells. TCRdb reprocessed the 5' RACE reads and keeps a single row for each CDR3 protein, giving no DNA. The sample shows about 70,000 distinct CDR3 sequences, and about 0.7% sits with its ten largest clones. The sequenced sample was naive CXCR3+ CD8+ T cells from blood. The source of these receptors is a human donor in good health. Some clones in this sample may be carry-over from other donors' samples. The CDR3 runs from the conserved cysteine through the conserved F or W.

V gene,J gene,CDR3 protein
TRBV4-1,TRBJ2-4,CASSRVEDQRNIQYF
TRBV7-8,TRBJ2-1,CASSLQGGDSYNEQFF
TRBV13,TRBJ1-1,CASSPTQGWGGTEAFF
TRBV10-3,TRBJ1-1,CAISESAPGENTEAFF
TRBV29-1,TRBJ2-3,CSVYIGDRGTDTQYF
TRBV7-8,TRBJ1-1,CASSVHPSGRMNTEAFF
TRBV7-9,TRBJ2-3,CASSLAGAGTDTQYF
TRBV7-6,TRBJ2-4,CASSSEGPGDIQYF
TRBV29-1,TRBJ2-3,CSVESVREYTDTQYF
TRBV12-3/TRBV12-4,TRBJ1-5,CASSPRPPNQPQHF
TRBV5-1,TRBJ2-7,CASSLTETGPYEQYF
TRBV27,TRBJ1-1,CASSLFGENTEAFF
TRBV6-1,TRBJ2-7,CASSAPPGSSYEQYF
TRBV29-1,TRBJ1-2,CSAELTGIFYGYTF
TRBV27,TRBJ1-6,CASSLWDASSYNSPLHF
TRBV14,TRBJ2-7,CASSFDRAEQYF
TRBV7-6,TRBJ2-7,CASSPPGQGLYEQYF
TRBV7-3,TRBJ2-3,CASSLKVLAGGTDTQYF
TRBV14,TRBJ1-2,CASSQAGIYGYTF
TRBV15,TRBJ2-3,CATSSNGVAGTDTQYF
TRBV6-5,TRBJ2-3,CASSYGGAWSTDTQYF
TRBV7-3,TRBJ2-1,CASSSPGLAGANNEQFF
TRBV29-1,TRBJ2-1,CSVEHILGQFF
TRBV7-9,TRBJ1-1,CASSLFGQESIEAFF
TRBV7-2,TRBJ2-5,CASSPMRGGGSQETQYF
TRBV5-6,TRBJ1-1,CASSSVMNTEAFF
TRBV6-2/TRBV6-3,TRBJ1-2,CASSEDRGMAYGYTF
TRBV29-1,TRBJ2-5,CSGPDPLRETQYF
TRBV3-1,TRBJ1-2,CASSQPIGFLFYGYTF
TRBV6-4,TRBJ2-1,CASSGGAHNEQFF
TRBV27,TRBJ2-7,CASFRGREQYF
TRBV4-2,TRBJ1-4,CASSNGQEKLFF
TRBV6-2/TRBV6-3,TRBJ2-5,CASSYPRQLGAQETQYF
TRBV15,TRBJ1-1,CATSRVSGNTEAFF
TRBV6-2/TRBV6-3,TRBJ2-1,CASSYSTPRQGDNEQFF
TRBV28,TRBJ2-2,CASSLGDQGGELFF
TRBV7-9,TRBJ1-3,CASSLYSGNTIYF
TRBV6-5,TRBJ2-3,CASSYSGQGDTQYF
TRBV9,TRBJ2-6,CASSVPDRGGPNVLTF
TRBV6-2/TRBV6-3,TRBJ2-7,CASRPGQAYEQYF
TRBV29-1,TRBJ1-2,CSVEQSLGGAQLANYGYTF
TRBV27,TRBJ2-7,CASSQGYSYEQYF
TRBV29-1,TRBJ2-7,CSVSQGTYEQYF
TRBV6-2/TRBV6-3,TRBJ2-3,CASSRKGQDTDTQYF